A selection of T cell receptor beta chains follows, all from one sample in a study of beta chain bispecific antibodies for T cell cancers. These receptors' antigens are unknown. From the 5' RACE reads, TCRdb called clonotypes with MiXCR, one entry per CDR3 protein. The repertoire has 15,000 to 20,000 distinct CDR3 sequences, 2% to 2.5% of them found once; the top ten carry less than 9%. The sample was healthy donor T cells cultured with leukemia cells. The receptors were gathered from a human donor in good health. Some clones in this sample may be carry-over from other donors' samples. CDR3s leave out the opening cysteine and the closing phenylalanine or tryptophan. Each record gives: V gene, J gene, CDR3 protein.

V gene: TRBV27; J gene: TRBJ2-7; CDR3 protein: ASRHGGGPYEQY
V gene: TRBV20-1; J gene: TRBJ2-5; CDR3 protein: SARDATGKETQY
V gene: TRBV20-1; J gene: TRBJ2-5; CDR3 protein: SAPGPDRVGETQY
V gene: TRBV29-1; J gene: TRBJ1-2; CDR3 protein: SVRDGYGYT
V gene: TRBV20-1; J gene: TRBJ2-1; CDR3 protein: SARERETLEHNEQF
V gene: TRBV27; J gene: TRBJ1-3; CDR3 protein: ASSYRKTGNTIY
V gene: TRBV5-1; J gene: TRBJ1-2; CDR3 protein: ASRSPPDYGYT
V gene: TRBV7-9; J gene: TRBJ2-3; CDR3 protein: ASSLVSTDTQY
V gene: TRBV20-1; J gene: TRBJ2-5; CDR3 protein: SARDLGGGSGDLETQY
V gene: TRBV7-3; J gene: TRBJ2-1; CDR3 protein: ASSPAGNEQF